This TCR beta chain was retrieved from a study of T cells in Graves' hyperthyroidism and ophthalmopathy. Across the whole study: Before treatment of any kind, peripheral blood was taken at initial diagnosis.

This CDR3 spans 15 amino acids. Between the trimmed V and J ends, which lost 3 bases and 5 bases, there was a span of 14 bases. Amplified TCR beta CDR3 regions came from RNA transcripts. Initially, a first-round RT-PCR of the TCR CDR3 employed the HTBI primer set. From the multiplex PCR reads, TCRdb called clonotypes with MiXCR, one entry per CDR3 protein. The table has about 610,000 distinct CDR3 sequences, approximately 15% seen once. A NOSPECS grade of at least 4, a Clinical Activity Score of at least 3 and duration under 3 months were recorded in ophthalmopathy patients. The source of this sequence is a woman aged 40 to 50 with Graves' ophthalmopathy. The material sequenced was blood. This chain connects TRBV12-3 or TRBV12-4 to TRBJ1-3; no definite D call. CDR3 amino acids: CASSFFQGFRNTIYF. The CDR3 DNA reads TGTGCCAGCAGTTTTTTTCAAGGGTTTCGAAACACCATATATTTT.